Below, 21 T cell receptor beta chains from the same sample are listed, as sequenced in a study of blood T cell repertoires in COVID-19. TCRdb keeps only in-frame clones here, not all; method: immunoSEQ multiplex PCR. The data show roughly 64,000 clones, about 70% seen once. Sequencing input: peripheral blood. These receptors originate from a human donor in a cohort sampled during active COVID-19.

J is TRBJ1-2 and V is TRBV5-8, with 9 bases aligning to TRBD1. This CDR3 is built from 17 residues. The junction had 9 bases not matched to a gene; V was cut back by 3 bases and J by 0 bases. CDR1 SGHTS and CDR2 YDEGEE come from the germline V gene. CDR3 bases: TGTGCCAGCAGCTGGGAGGGGACAGGGCCCTCTAACTATGGCTACACCTTC. As protein: CASSWEGTGPSNYGYTF.

J is TRBJ2-1 and V is TRBV2, with 7 nucleotides matching TRBD1. The V segment lost 3 bases and the J segment 4 bases; nucleotides outside the gene matches: 9. This CDR3 is built from 16 residues. The germline V gene has CDR1 SNHLY and CDR2 FYNNEI. The CDR3 DNA follows: TGTGCCAGCAGTGATGGGCGAGGGGGCGCGTACAATGAGCAGTTCTTC. Translated, it gives CASSDGRGGAYNEQFF. The complete variable domain, with remaining parts taken from reference TRBV2 and TRBJ2-1, reads EPEVTQTPSHQVTQMGQEVILRCVPISNHLYFYWYRQILGQKVEFLVSFYNNEISEKSEIFDDQFSVERPDGSNFTLKIRSTKLEDSAMYFCASSDGRGGAYNEQFFGPGTRLTVL.

This chain joins TRBV29-1 and TRBJ2-5, with 7 bases aligning to TRBD2. The trim removed 4 bases at V and 5 bases at J, leaving 4 bases unmatched. There are 12 residues in the CDR3. Germline assignment: CDR1 SQVTM and CDR2 ANQGSEA. CDR3 residues: CSVGPSGETQYF. In DNA form, the CDR3 reads TGCAGCGTTGGTCCTAGCGGTGAGACCCAGTACTTC.

This clone has just a few counts. The chain couples TRBV6-5 to TRBJ2-1, with 7 bases that match TRBD1. Germline loops: CDR1 MNHEY, CDR2 SVGAGI. CDR3 length: 13 amino acids. Trimming cost V 4 bases and J 4 bases; bases outside gene matches: 1. In DNA, the CDR3 is TGTGCCAGCAGTTGGGGACAGTACAATGAGCAGTTCTTC. Encoded protein: CASSWGQYNEQFF.

The rearrangement joins TRBV4-2 to TRBJ1-5; the match to TRBD1 covers 12 bases. The CDR3 runs 17 residues. Germline CDR1 LGHNA, CDR2 YNFKEQ. The V segment lost 5 bases and the J segment 2 bases; nucleotides outside the gene matches: 7. The CDR3 loop is CASSARDRGRGNQPQHF. The DNA of the CDR3 is TGTGCCAGCAGCGCCCGGGACAGGGGGCGAGGCAATCAGCCCCAGCATTTT.

This clone was seen more than once but under ten times. V is TRBV30 and J is TRBJ1-4; a possible D gene is TRBD1 (5 bases). The V and J ends lost 0 bases and 8 bases respectively, with 16 bases between them. The CDR3 contains 15 residues. Germline V gene data show CDR1 as GTSNPN and CDR2 as SVGIG (reference sequence). The CDR3 DNA reads as TGTGCCTGGAGTGTGATGGGGGGAGCAGGAGAAAAACTGTTTTTT. Translation gives CAWSVMGGAGEKLFF.

By share of the sample, this clone is medium-sized. The rearrangement uses TRBV7-2 and TRBJ2-7; TRBD2 might be the D (5 bases). CDR3 length: 15 amino acids. V lost 3 bases to trimming and J lost 2 bases, with 14 bases between them. Germline assignment: CDR1 SGHTA and CDR2 FQGNSA. The CDR3 DNA sequence: TGTGCCAGCAGCTTCTCGTCGGACGGGGCCTACGAGCAGTACTTC. Protein product: CASSFSSDGAYEQYF.

This clone was recorded at least ten times. The chain combines TRBV7-2 with TRBJ2-7; D might be TRBD2 (6 bases). The CDR3 consists of 13 residues. CDR1 SGHTA and CDR2 FQGNSA come from the germline V gene. Trimming removed 5 bases from V and 6 bases from J, with 14 bases in between. The CDR3 DNA sequence: TGTGCCAGCAGCCGGGTCTCCGGGGGCGAGCAGTACTTC. It translates to CASSRVSGGEQYF.

CDR3 residues: CASSNGGATDTQYF. DNA for the CDR3: TGTGCCAGCAGTAACGGGGGGGCCACAGATACGCAGTATTTT. The chain couples TRBV11-1 to TRBJ2-3; 8 nucleotides match TRBD2. J gave up 2 bases and V 6 bases, and 4 bases lay outside the gene matches. The CDR3 has 14 amino acids. Germline CDR1 reads SGHAT; CDR2 reads FQDESV (reference sequence). The full variable domain, in which reference TRBV11-1 and TRBJ2-3 provide the parts outside the CDR3, is EAEVAQSPRYKITEKSQAVAFWCDPISGHATLYWYRQILGQGPELLVQFQDESVVDDSQLPKDRFSAERLKGVDSTLKIQPAELGDSAMYLCASSNGGATDTQYFGPGTRLTVL.

The V and J genes are TRBV24-1 and TRBJ2-5, with D perhaps matching TRBD2 (5 bases). Trimming took 1 base from V and 4 from J, leaving 9 bases between them. The CDR3 is 14 residues long. Germline-derived CDR1 and CDR2 are KGHDR and SFDVKD. Written as DNA, the CDR3 is TGTGCCACCAGTGATTTAGGGAGCAGAGAGACCCAGTACTTC. Its protein is CATSDLGSRETQYF.

CDR3 protein: CASSLAGGSGANVLTF. CDR3 nucleotide sequence: TGTGCCAGCAGCTTGGCGGGGGGCTCTGGGGCCAACGTCCTGACTTTC. The rearrangement links TRBV5-4 to TRBJ2-6; 7 positions agree with TRBD2. The V gene's germline CDR1 is SGHNT and CDR2 YYREEE (reference sequence). Unmatched junction bases numbered 0, after V lost 0 bases and J lost 0 bases. The CDR3 has 16 amino acids.

This clone was counted only a few times. The V call is TRBV3-1 (or the pseudogene TRBV3-2), the J call TRBJ1-1; D remains ambiguous. CDR1 is LGHDT and CDR2 is YNNKEL in the germline V gene (reference sequence). The CDR3 loop spans 12 amino acids. V dropped 1 base and J dropped 4 bases, with 4 bases sitting between them. CDR3 amino acids: CASSQAGTEAFF. CDR3 DNA sequence: TGTGCCAGCAGCCAAGCAGGCACTGAAGCTTTCTTT.

This clone was observed a few times. The chain combines TRBV5-6 with TRBJ2-1, with 8 positions matching TRBD1. CDR3 length: 14 residues. V dropped 3 bases and J dropped 5; count of bases not matched to a gene: 4. Germline assignment: CDR1 SGHDT and CDR2 YYEEEE. CDR3 amino acids: CASSSRDRNNEQFF. DNA for the CDR3: TGTGCCAGCAGCTCCCGGGACAGGAACAATGAGCAGTTCTTC.

This clone was seen a handful of times. The chain couples TRBV5-1 to TRBJ2-5, with 13 bases that match TRBD2. V trimming: 0 bases; J trimming: 2 bases; junction bases outside the gene matches: 4. This CDR3 contains 17 residues. CDR1 and CDR2 (germline): SGHRS, YFSETQ. DNA for the CDR3: TGCGCCAGCAGCTTGGCCTTGACTAGCGGGGGGCAAGAGACCCAGTACTTC. This codes for CASSLALTSGGQETQYF.

CDR3 sequence: CASGTGTAYGYTF. In DNA form, the CDR3 reads TGTGCTAGTGGCACCGGGACAGCCTATGGCTACACCTTC. The chain is built from TRBV12-5 and TRBJ1-2, with 7 bases lining up with TRBD1. The CDR3 sequence is 13 residues long. The germline V gene has CDR1 LGHNT and CDR2 FRNRAP. With V trimmed by 6 bases and J by 4 bases, 5 bases remained unmatched.

This clone came up once. The J gene is TRBJ2-3, the V gene TRBV5-1; 11 bases align to TRBD2. The CDR3 has 16 amino acids. Per germline, CDR1 SGHRS and CDR2 YFSETQ. Trimming cost V 0 bases and J 3 bases; bases outside gene matches: 3. The CDR3 bases are TGCGCCAGCAGCTTGGCCCCTAGCGGGGGGACAGATACGCAGTATTTT. This codes for CASSLAPSGGTDTQYF.

The chain carries TRBV28 and TRBJ2-3; 9 nucleotides align to TRBD1. The CDR3 totals 17 residues. Germline trimming cut 4 bases from V and 2 bases from J; bases unmatched to any gene: 10. The germline V gene encodes CDR1 MDHEN and CDR2 SYDVKM. CDR3 in amino acids: CASSSGDRVLDTDTQYF. The CDR3 DNA sequence: TGTGCCAGCAGTTCGGGGGACAGGGTATTGGACACAGATACGCAGTATTTT. Together with reference TRBV28 and TRBJ2-3, the CDR3 gives the full variable domain: DVKVTQSSRYLVKRTGEKVFLECVQDMDHENMFWYRQDPGLGLRLIYFSYDVKMKEKGDIPEGYSVSREKKERFSLILESASTNQTSMYLCASSSGDRVLDTDTQYFGPGTRLTVL.

This clone was observed a handful of times. The J gene is TRBJ1-5, the V gene TRBV6-5, with D perhaps matching TRBD1 (6 bases). Germline assignment: CDR1 MNHEY and CDR2 SVGAGI. The ends were cut back, 5 bases at V and 1 base at J, with 12 bases in the middle. The CDR3 sequence is 15 residues long. CDR3 nucleotides: TGTGCCAGCAGTAGAAATCAGGGGAGCAATCAGCCCCAGCATTTT. It translates to CASSRNQGSNQPQHF.

This clone was recorded a few times. V is TRBV18 and J is TRBJ2-5; TRBD1 agrees at 9 bases. V dropped 4 bases and J dropped 4; count of bases not matched to a gene: 4. The CDR3 consists of 14 residues. In germline, CDR1 is KGHSH, CDR2 LQKENI. In nucleotides, the CDR3 is TGTGCCAGCTCACGGACAGGGGCGGTAGAGACCCAGTACTTC. This codes for CASSRTGAVETQYF.

This clone came up a few times. The J gene is TRBJ2-3, the V gene TRBV4-1, with D uncertain. Trimming stripped 1 base from V and 1 base from J, with 9 bases between. The V gene's germline CDR1 is MGHRA and CDR2 YSYEKL. There are 15 residues in the CDR3. CDR3: CASSQGGWGTDTQYF. DNA for the CDR3: TGCGCCAGCAGCCAAGGCGGATGGGGCACAGATACGCAGTATTTT.

The genes are TRBV7-2 and TRBJ2-1; 8 positions match TRBD1. J gave up 6 bases and V 4 bases, and 5 bases lay outside the gene matches. CDR1 SGHTA and CDR2 FQGNSA come from the germline V gene. This CDR3 contains 14 residues. The CDR3 is CASSYKGQGNEQFF. Written as DNA, the CDR3 is TGTGCCAGCAGCTACAAAGGACAGGGCAATGAGCAGTTCTTC.